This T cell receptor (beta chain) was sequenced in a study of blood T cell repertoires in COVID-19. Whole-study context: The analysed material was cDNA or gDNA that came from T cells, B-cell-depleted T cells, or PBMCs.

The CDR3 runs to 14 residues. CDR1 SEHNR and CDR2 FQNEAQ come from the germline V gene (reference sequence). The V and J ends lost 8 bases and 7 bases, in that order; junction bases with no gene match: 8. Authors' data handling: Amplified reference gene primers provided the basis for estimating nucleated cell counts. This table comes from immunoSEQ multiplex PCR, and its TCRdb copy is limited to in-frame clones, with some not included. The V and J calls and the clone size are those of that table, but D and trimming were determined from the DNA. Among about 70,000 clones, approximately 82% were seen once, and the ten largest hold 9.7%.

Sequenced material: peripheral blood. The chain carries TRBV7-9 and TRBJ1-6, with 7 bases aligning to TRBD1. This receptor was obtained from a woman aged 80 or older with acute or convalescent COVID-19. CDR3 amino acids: CASGDRVGNSPLHF. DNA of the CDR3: TGTGCCAGCGGTGACAGGGTGGGAAATTCACCCCTCCACTTT.